Here is one TCR beta chain with its context. The sample belongs to a study of long-term antiretroviral therapy in people with HIV. This CDR3 is built from 15 residues. Germline CDR1 SGDLS, CDR2 YYNGEE. V dropped 3 bases and J dropped 3 bases, with 14 bases sitting between them. Researchers report immunoSEQ v3.0 was run at survey level. The data were produced by immunoSEQ multiplex PCR, yet TCRdb's version contains in-frame clones alone and is incomplete. The sample lists 28,000 or so clones, approximately 85% occurring once. The source is a man younger than 35 with HIV. The V call is TRBV9, the J call TRBJ2-3; a possible D gene is TRBD1 (5 bases). The input for sequencing was unsorted PBMCs, taken 0.8 years before starting antiretroviral therapy. The CDR3 loop is CASSEQGTGTDTQYF. CDR3 bases: TGTGCCAGCAGCGAGCAGGGAACCGGGACAGATACGCAGTATTTT.